This T cell receptor (beta chain) was captured in a study of cytomegalovirus exposure and HLA in healthy donors (TCRdb year 2017). In the study overall: An earlier analysis of some 550 of the donors reported more than 250 Gb of sequence data and 117 million unique TCR beta sequences from about 200 million T cells. To predict cytomegalovirus infection status, the study brought together high-throughput TCR immunosequencing, statistical association of individual TCRs with disease status, and machine learning. The number of donors typed differed by locus, with about 629-640 for A, B, C, DRB1 and DQB1, over 500 for DQA1, 600 to 610 for DPA1, and 450 to 480 for DPB1. The study profiled the T cell repertoires of 550 to 700 subjects by immunosequencing and related them to cytomegalovirus serostatus. Four to six DR-DQ haplotypes were handled as single units for association and clustering, since linkage in the cohort was strong. Across about 370 genotyped donors of the cohort, an average of 235,054 unique TCR beta nucleotide sequences per donor were sequenced, and roughly 17% of those sequences were non-productive. The genetic ancestry cluster associated with self-reported Caucasian donors included 70% to 85% of the roughly 400 genotyped donors. The study aimed to test whether signatures of past pathogen exposure could be identified by cataloging public T cell receptors. To decide whether each TCR beta V gene segment behaved as functional or pseudogenic, an earlier analysis of approximately 590 of the donors relied on high-throughput TCR beta sequencing. The later analysis used no new phenotypic data to find candidate immune exposures, relying instead on TCR beta sequences and their occurrence across donors. About 280 gigabases of sequencing data and around 85 million unique TCR sequences made up an early release that covered around 640 HLA-typed donors. Donor age, sex, ethnicity and CMV serostatus were compiled together with the repertoire data. A later analysis re-examined previously published TCR beta repertoires from more than 650 donors and added high-resolution HLA genotyping to investigate patterns of TCR occurrence. All discovery cohort repertoires had been generated using a single sequencing platform. Both class I and class II loci were covered by HLA typing, at four-digit resolution. In addition to the first cohort of approximately 650 subjects, a separate validation cohort of approximately 110 different subjects was used. A later genetic analysis took genome-wide SNP genotypes for about 55% of the 666 donors and used that subset as a discovery cohort.

The count of this clone is one. Its antigen is currently not known. Base qualities are not recorded, but no much larger clone differs from it by a single base. The cohort comprised fewer than 700 healthy bone marrow donors. All cohort members were sampled while nominally healthy, although unrecorded immune exposures were likely present. The donor was CMV seropositive and was included in the group of 289 seropositive cohort members. Every donor gave a peripheral blood sample, and the peripheral blood mononuclear cells from that sample were used for TCR beta sequencing. The Qiagen DNeasy Blood Extraction Kit was used to extract genomic DNA from the blood cell samples. The library came from the immunoSEQ multiplex PCR assay. A mixture of 60 forward primers for TCR Vbeta segments and 13 reverse primers for TCR Jbeta segments was used in the multiplex PCR. A multiplex PCR assay on genomic DNA amplified the CDR3 region of rearranged TCR beta genes. The Illumina HiSeq System was used to sequence the amplified TCR beta libraries as 87-base-pair reads. The source study handled its data this way. Across the 500 to 700 repertoires, a later analysis counted approximately 75 million unique TCR beta chains, some 11 million of which were shared by at least two donors. To remove PCR and sequencing errors, raw reads were error-corrected and collapsed into unique sequences using a nearest-neighbor algorithm that merged closely related sequences. To assign V, D and J gene segments, CDR3 sequences were aligned to IMGT reference sequences. Each retained sequence needed at least a six-nucleotide match to both a V gene segment and a J gene segment. A rearrangement counted as productive if the CDR3 had no stop codons and remained in frame with V and J, and every other rearrangement counted as non-productive. Following IMGT convention, CDR3 was defined as the stretch from the second conserved V-encoded cysteine up to the conserved J-encoded phenylalanine. Sequences without an unambiguous match to a single V gene segment were excluded from the earlier analysis of about 630 of the donors. In an earlier analysis of around 600 of the donors, V segments were called functional above 56.7% productive rearrangements and were called segregating when the between-donor standard deviation exceeded 5%. A statistical classification framework was built to diagnose cytomegalovirus status from the catalog of TCR beta chain sequences. V and J gene assignment, in a later analysis, came from comparing TCR nucleotide sequences with IMGT/GENE-DB human TR gene sequences. Using the TCRdist pipeline, a later analysis assigned CDR3 sequences along with most-parsimonious VDJ recombination scenarios. In a later analysis, every TCR beta chain was defined by the combination of its CDR3 amino acid sequence and its V-gene family, and reads without a unique V-gene family were dropped. In a later analysis, around 600 highly shared, low-generation-probability nucleotide sequences were removed to address suspected cross-contamination and a sequencing artifact. For each public chain, a later analysis derived a clonal expansion index from normalized ranks of inferred template counts within each repertoire. In a later analysis, generation probabilities were computed using a VDJ recombination model fitted to out-of-frame rearrangements, and the results were checked against IGoR. In a later analysis, TCR-TCR, TCR-HLA and TCR-CMV co-occurrence was scored with hypergeometric tests, and a repertoire-size bias correction was applied to TCR pairs. False discovery rates were estimated in a later analysis by permuting HLA or CMV assignments 20 times. In a later analysis, co-occurring TCRs were grouped using DBSCAN, and TCRdist sequence similarity was added for clustering within HLA-allele-positive subsets. Repertoires with fewer than 30,000 or more than 120,000 public chains, plus five repertoires with anomalous nucleotide sharing, were excluded from co-occurrence clustering. TCRdb took over this immuneACCESS table, retaining in-frame rearrangements with V and J assigned. Such tables are incomplete; in checked studies, under half of the missing clones stem from an unresolved V gene, and the remainder is unexplained. The V and J calls and clone size come from that table; D and trimming were worked out from the DNA. The sample data list 180,000 or so clones, and over 80% of these were observed just once. Approximately 1.3% of the sample goes to the ten largest clones.

From the germline V gene, CDR1 is SGHTA and CDR2 is FQGNSA. V trim: 11 bases; J trim: 0 bases; unmatched bases: 5. Counted from cysteine to phenylalanine, this CDR3 has 13 amino acids. The DNA shown is the 39-base CDR3, in frame from base 1. The full study reports these points: An earlier analysis of several hundred of the donors showed that most TCR beta V segments appeared in productive rearrangements either about 90% or about 30% of the time, which broadly matched IMGT annotations. A later genetic analysis associated a missense DCLRE1C variant with V-gene and J-gene trimming of TCR beta chains, and an independent cohort replicated the association. In a later analysis, most CMV-associated TCR beta chains were found to appear HLA-restricted, with HLA associations seemingly driven largely by CMV exposure. The classifier was reported to diagnose cytomegalovirus status with high specificity and sensitivity in both the original and validation cohorts. In a later analysis, the rate of TCR association differed among HLA loci, with DRB1 alleles having the most associated TCRs and HLA-C alleles having the fewest. Some IMGT-functional V segments, including TRBV6-2 and TRBV6-3, could not be distinguished by the 87-base-pair reads and were therefore excluded. The authors suggested that the approach could potentially be generalized to other disease states and immunological phenotypes. The cohort was sequenced for TCR beta chains only, and without alpha or paired-chain data the features that could be detected were limited. According to a later analysis, parvovirus B19, influenza, CMV and Epstein-Barr virus appeared linked to several top co-occurrence clusters. A few of the identified cytomegalovirus-associated TCR beta chains were confirmed in vitro to be specific for cytomegalovirus antigens. The presence/absence analyses assumed that sequencing depth was roughly uniform across donors, and that assumption may not be true. In a later analysis, 15,000 to 20,000 TCR beta sequences were associated with specific HLA alleles at a false discovery rate of 0.05. A cluster of highly shared sequence variants was judged likely to represent a technical artifact of the sequencing pipeline. A further reported finding was that TCR beta sequences accurately predicted the HLA-A and HLA-B alleles for most subjects in the first cohort. Because HLA typing was unavailable for some donors at each locus, only the typed subset was used in association tests. Because counts were too low, about 18 rarely observed V segments, including chromosome 9 orphons, were excluded from the earlier analysis of roughly 580 of the donors. Assigning TCR associations to individual alleles was difficult when HLA alleles, especially DR and DQ, strongly co-occurred. A total of 150 to 200 TCR beta chains were listed by the study as associated with cytomegalovirus. In a later genetic analysis, fewer N-insertions in productive TCRs were reported among donors in an Asian-associated ancestry cluster than the roughly 700-donor mean. The only immune exposure information available for the cohort was CMV serostatus. Correlated functional status among segregating V segments might be attributable to linkage disequilibrium, but an unknown experimental factor could not be ruled out. Most TCR sequences were observed very rarely across donors, whereas some public TCRs were present in many individuals. In a later analysis, HLA-associated TCR beta chains showed more clonal expansion and lower generation probabilities than non-associated chains that were equally common.

Sequencing was carried out using PBMCs. The chain employs TRBV7-2 and TRBJ2-7; TRBD2 agrees with 9 junctional bases. The sequence was obtained from a girl aged 5 to 17 in good health and CMV-seropositive. The CDR3 sequence is CAGSSGSSYEQYF. Here is the DNA: TGTGCCGGGAGTAGCGGGAGCTCCTACGAGCAGTACTTC.